The 20 T cell receptor beta chains below all came from one sample that was sequenced in a study of cytomegalovirus exposure and HLA in healthy donors. It was with 60 Vbeta and 13 Jbeta primers that the PCR ran. Profiled with immunoSEQ multiplex PCR; TCRdb holds only in-frame clones, not every one. The profile shows some 120,000 clones, 70% to 75% of them singletons. The sample was PBMCs. These receptor sequences come from a woman aged 35 to 49 in good health and CMV-seronegative.

The V and J genes are TRBV7-9 and TRBJ2-1, with 8 bases identical to TRBD2. Germline V gives CDR1 SEHNR, CDR2 FQNEAQ (reference sequence). The V gene end was trimmed by 4 bases and the J gene end by 7 bases; junction bases not matched to a gene: 12. The CDR3 totals 16 residues. CDR3 sequence reads: CASSSPTSGAGNEQFF. Written as DNA, the CDR3 is TGTGCCAGCAGCTCCCCTACTAGCGGAGCTGGGAATGAGCAGTTCTTC.

This clone was seen more than once but under ten times. The chain employs TRBV5-8 and TRBJ2-1; D is unclear. Germline CDR1 reads SGHTS; CDR2 reads YDEGEE. Trimming pared 0 bases from V and 0 bases from J, leaving 7 bases between. There are 15 residues in the CDR3. CDR3 sequence reads: CASSLVGGSYNEQFF. The CDR3 DNA is TGTGCCAGCAGCTTGGTCGGCGGCTCCTACAATGAGCAGTTCTTC.

The chain recombines TRBV2 with TRBJ1-2, with D maybe TRBD1 (5 bases). The V and J ends lost 3 bases and 5 bases respectively, with 7 bases between them. Germline V gene data show CDR1 as SNHLY and CDR2 as FYNNEI. The CDR3 sequence is 12 residues long. CDR3 in DNA: TGTGCCAGCAGTGAGGGGACTTATGGCTACACCTTC. Amino acids: CASSEGTYGYTF.

This clone was observed once. The chain joins TRBV29-1 to TRBJ1-3; D unresolved. The CDR3 is 13 residues long. CDR1 is SQVTM and CDR2 is ANQGSEA in the germline V gene. Trimming left V 4 bases short and J 2 bases short, with 9 bases between. The chain's CDR3 is CSVVWGAGNTIYF. The CDR3 DNA reads as TGCAGCGTTGTGTGGGGAGCTGGAAACACCATATATTTT.

This clone was seen a few times. The V gene is TRBV19, the J gene TRBJ2-7; the match to TRBD2 covers 13 bases. The CDR3 has 17 amino acids. Trimming removed 5 bases from V and 6 bases from J; junction bases left unmatched: 13. Germline assignment: CDR1 LNHDA and CDR2 SQIVND (reference sequence). In DNA, the CDR3 is TGTGCCAGTAGTCTATTCGGGACTAGCGGGGCGGGCTCCGAGCAGTACTTC. This codes for CASSLFGTSGAGSEQYF.

V usage is TRBV7-3 and J usage is TRBJ2-1; possibly TRBD1 for D (5 bases). V was cut by 2 bases and J by 7 bases, with 9 bases left in between. Germline lookup yields CDR1 SGHTA and CDR2 FQGTGA. This CDR3 comprises 13 residues. The CDR3 sequence is CASSLGADNEQFF. The CDR3 nucleotides read TGTGCCAGCAGCTTAGGGGCAGATAATGAGCAGTTCTTC.

The J gene is TRBJ2-1, the V gene TRBV10-2; 14 bases map to TRBD2. CDR1 and CDR2 from the germline V gene are WSHSY and SAAADI. V gave up 4 bases and J gave up 5 bases; unmatched junction bases: 7. The CDR3 consists of 17 residues. The CDR3 DNA follows: TGCGCCAGCAGTGGGACTAGCGGGAGGAGTGACAACAATGAGCAGTTCTTC. As protein: CASSGTSGRSDNNEQFF.

This clone turned up a few times. The junction shows a germline mismatch at one end, possibly a read error. The V gene is TRBV7-9, the J gene TRBJ2-7; D remains ambiguous. The CDR3 totals 11 residues. Germline assignment: CDR1 SEHNR and CDR2 FQNEAQ (reference sequence). The CDR3 protein is CSSSFLGEQYF. DNA for the CDR3: TGTTCCAGCAGTTTCCTCGGCGAGCAGTACTTC.

This clone has just a few counts. V usage is TRBV5-1 and J usage is TRBJ1-5; TRBD1 aligns across 11 bases. This CDR3 comprises 14 residues. V trimming: 3 bases; J trimming: 5 bases; junction bases outside the gene matches: 1. CDR1 and CDR2 from the germline V gene are SGHRS and YFSETQ. The CDR3 is CASSWGQGDQPQHF. The CDR3 DNA reads TGCGCCAGCAGCTGGGGACAGGGGGATCAGCCCCAGCATTTT.

This clone was detected a few times. The J gene is TRBJ2-2, the V gene TRBV27, with TRBD1 matching over 8 bases. This CDR3 contains 13 residues. The V gene's germline CDR1 is MNHEY and CDR2 SMNVEV (reference sequence). The V segment lost 6 bases and the J segment 6 bases; nucleotides outside the gene matches: 3. The DNA of the CDR3 is TGTGCCAGCAGGACAGGGGAGTCCGGGGAGCTGTTTTTT. Translated, it gives CASRTGESGELFF.

The gene calls are TRBV5-1 and TRBJ2-2, with D hard to call. The V gene lost 2 bases and the J gene lost 0 bases, with 8 bases spanning the gap. Germline loops: CDR1 SGHRS, CDR2 YFSETQ. The CDR3 is 15 amino acids. The CDR3 loop reads CASSFVSANTGELFF. The CDR3 DNA sequence: TGCGCCAGCAGCTTTGTAAGCGCGAACACCGGGGAGCTGTTTTTT.

The chain recombines TRBV28 with TRBJ2-4; weak D call: TRBD2 (6 bases). CDR3 length: 13 residues. V was trimmed by 6 bases and J by 5 bases, leaving 11 bases between them. CDR1 is MDHEN and CDR2 is SYDVKM in the germline V gene. This CDR3 is CASSSPGENIQYF. The CDR3 DNA is TGTGCCAGCAGCTCCCCGGGGGAAAACATTCAGTACTTC.

The chain combines TRBV15 with TRBJ1-1; D not resolved. CDR3 length equals 16 residues. Trimming removed 0 bases from V and 0 bases from J, with 11 bases in between. Germline CDR1 LNHNV, CDR2 YYDKDF (reference sequence). Here the CDR3 reads CATSRDHGSMNTEAFF. Here the CDR3 DNA reads TGTGCCACCAGCAGAGATCACGGTTCTATGAACACTGAAGCTTTCTTT.

The chain combines TRBV5-4 with TRBJ1-1; D unresolved. V was clipped by 4 bases and J by 0 bases, with 10 bases between them. This CDR3 is 14 amino acids long. Germline CDR1 SGHNT, CDR2 YYREEE (reference sequence). In nucleotides, the CDR3 is TGTGCCAGCAGCCCGGAGACCCTGAACACTGAAGCTTTCTTT. This gives the protein CASSPETLNTEAFF.

The J gene is TRBJ2-1, the V gene TRBV11-2; 13 nucleotides match TRBD2. Germline-derived CDR1 and CDR2 are SGHAT and FQNNGV. Trimming took 5 bases from V and 2 from J; bases not matched to a gene: 9. The CDR3 sequence is 18 residues long. The CDR3 DNA reads TGTGCCAGCAGCCCGGGGACTAGCGGGGCAACCCCCTACAATGAGCAGTTCTTC. Amino acid sequence: CASSPGTSGATPYNEQFF.

The sample holds one count of this clone. The rearrangement joins TRBV7-9 to TRBJ2-1, with 11 bases fitting TRBD2. The V and J ends lost 5 bases and 4 bases, in that order; junction bases with no gene match: 4. This CDR3 has 15 residues. Germline values: CDR1 SEHNR, CDR2 FQNEAQ (reference sequence). Here the CDR3 reads CASSLSGREYNEQFF. The CDR3 bases are TGTGCCAGCAGCCTTAGCGGGAGGGAATACAATGAGCAGTTCTTC.

The chain carries TRBV9 and TRBJ2-7, with D possibly TRBD2 on 6 matching bases. The germline V gene encodes CDR1 SGDLS and CDR2 YYNGEE. This CDR3 region has 13 residues. With 6 bases removed from V and 0 bases from J, the gap between germline ends came to 10 bases. The CDR3 DNA reads TGTGCCAGCAACCCCGGGAGCTCCTACGAGCAGTACTTC. It is translated as CASNPGSSYEQYF.

This sequence joins TRBV4-2 and TRBJ1-5; 9 nucleotides line up with TRBD1. Looked up from germline, CDR1 is LGHNA and CDR2 is YNFKEQ. The ends lost 0 bases at V and 6 bases at J; junction bases unmatched: 3. This CDR3 contains 15 residues. CDR3 sequence: CASSQDGTGSQPQHF. In nucleotides, the CDR3 is TGTGCCAGCAGCCAAGACGGGACAGGGAGTCAGCCCCAGCATTTT.

CDR3 in amino acids: CASSLNLRLAGVEQFF. The CDR3 DNA reads TGTGCCAGCAGCTTAAATTTGAGACTAGCGGGAGTTGAGCAGTTCTTC. This sequence joins TRBV7-2 and TRBJ2-1, with 12 bases identical to TRBD2. Trimming took 2 bases from V and 9 from J; bases not matched to a gene: 8. Germline V CDR1 and CDR2: SGHTA, FQGNSA. The CDR3 has 16 amino acids.

There are a few counts of this clone. The chain joins TRBV5-4 to TRBJ2-3; D is perhaps TRBD2 (6 bases). The CDR3 is 14 residues long. The V gene's germline CDR1 is SGHNT and CDR2 YYREEE (reference sequence). V gave up 2 bases and J gave up 4 bases, with 11 bases separating them. This chain's CDR3 is CASSLSEGSDTQYF. CDR3 bases: TGTGCCAGCAGCTTATCGGAGGGTTCAGATACGCAGTATTTT.